These 18 T cell receptor beta chains originate from one sample sequenced in a study of blood T cell repertoires in COVID-19. Assay used: immunoSEQ multiplex PCR; TCRdb lists only in-frame clones, some missing. The table has some 360,000 clones, roughly nine tenths seen once. Sequencing was performed on peripheral blood. Receptors originate from a woman aged 60-75 years with COVID-19, enrolled during active disease.

V is TRBV6-6 and J is TRBJ1-3; unclear D gene. V was trimmed by 5 bases and J by 0 bases, leaving 23 bases between them. The CDR3 sequence is 19 residues long. Germline V gene lookup returns CDR1 MNHNY and CDR2 SVGAGI (reference sequence). CDR3 residues: CASSGSAFRSSGSGNTIYF. The CDR3 DNA sequence: TGTGCCAGCAGTGGATCTGCCTTTCGAAGTAGCGGCTCTGGAAACACCATATATTTT.

This chain connects TRBV28 to TRBJ1-2; tentative D call: TRBD1 (5 bases). Germline CDR1 reads MDHEN; CDR2 reads SYDVKM. The CDR3 totals 12 residues. V was pared by 8 bases and J by 11 bases, with 18 bases between. CDR3 in amino acids: CASQVLRGGYTF. CDR3 DNA sequence: TGTGCCAGCCAAGTGCTCCGGGGGGGATACACCTTC.

V is TRBV6-1 and J is TRBJ1-1; no firm D call. The CDR3 is made up of 13 amino acids. The germline V gene encodes CDR1 MNHNS and CDR2 SASEGT. V lost 3 bases and J 1 base, leaving 6 bases between the germline ends. Written as DNA, the CDR3 is TGTGCCAGCAGTGAGGGCACGAACACTGAAGCTTTCTTT. Its translation is CASSEGTNTEAFF.

The chain joins TRBV7-3 to TRBJ2-7, with D maybe TRBD1 (6 bases). V was clipped by 6 bases and J by 5 bases, with 11 bases between them. The V gene's germline CDR1 is SGHTA and CDR2 FQGTGA. The CDR3 is 12 amino acids. The CDR3 DNA follows: TGTGCCAGCAGTCGGGACATCCACGAGCAGTACTTC. Encoded protein: CASSRDIHEQYF.

This chain links TRBV2 with TRBJ1-2; 8 bases fit TRBD1. V shed 8 bases and J 8 bases; nucleotides not matched to a gene: 7. This CDR3 contains 12 residues. The germline V gene has CDR1 SNHLY and CDR2 FYNNEI. CDR3 nucleotides: TGTGCCAGCGGAGACAGGGGTTGGGGCTACACCTTC. This codes for CASGDRGWGYTF.

V is TRBV3-1 (or the pseudogene TRBV3-2) and J is TRBJ1-2, with a possible D match to TRBD1 (5 bases). V gave up 5 bases and J gave up 6 bases, with 13 bases separating them. Germline CDR1 is LGHDT and CDR2 is YNNKEL (reference sequence). This CDR3 spans 13 amino acids. CDR3 bases: TGTGCCAGCAGCAGGACACGGGTTGATGGCTACACCTTC. This gives the protein CASSRTRVDGYTF.

The chain is built from TRBV11-2 and TRBJ2-7, with 8 positions matching TRBD2. With 5 bases clipped from V and 4 bases from J, the junction kept 13 bases outside the gene matches. Germline V gene sequence: CDR1 SGHAT, CDR2 FQNNGV. The CDR3 covers 16 residues. For the CDR3, the DNA is TGTGCCAGCAGCCGGGGGGGGGCCCAGGGAGTTTACGAGCAGTACTTC. Translating it yields CASSRGGAQGVYEQYF.

V usage is TRBV5-1 and J usage is TRBJ2-2; the match to TRBD1 covers 7 bases. The CDR3 spans 14 residues. CDR1 SGHRS and CDR2 YFSETQ come from the germline V gene. The J segment lost 3 bases and the V segment lost 2 bases, leaving 1 base of the junction unmatched. Here the CDR3 reads CASSLQGYTGELFF. The CDR3 DNA sequence: TGCGCCAGCAGCTTACAGGGGTACACCGGGGAGCTGTTTTTT.

This chain uses TRBV18 with TRBJ2-5; TRBD1 might be the D (6 bases). The CDR3 contains 15 residues. Between the trimmed V and J ends, which lost 1 base and 2 bases, there was a span of 11 bases. From germline, CDR1 is KGHSH and CDR2 LQKENI. The CDR3 bases are TGTGCCAGCTCACCACTCGACAGGAGACAAGAGACCCAGTACTTC. Encoded protein: CASSPLDRRQETQYF.

V usage is TRBV9 and J usage is TRBJ2-7, with TRBD2 matching 9 bases. Germline CDR1 is SGDLS and CDR2 is YYNGEE. CDR3 size: 15 residues. J was trimmed by 2 bases and V by 4 bases; bases with no gene match: 7. CDR3 nucleotides: TGTGCCAGCAGCCCTCGGGCTAGCGGGGCCTACGAGCAGTACTTC. Amino acid sequence: CASSPRASGAYEQYF.

This chain joins TRBV5-1 and TRBJ1-2, with 11 bases aligning to TRBD1. Unmatched junction bases numbered 8, after V lost 0 bases and J lost 7 bases. The CDR3 has 16 residues. Germline CDR1 is SGHRS and CDR2 is YFSETQ. CDR3 in DNA: TGCGCCAGCAGCTTGGCTGGACAGGGGGCTGAGATTGGCTACACCTTC. Residues: CASSLAGQGAEIGYTF.

V usage is TRBV6-1 and J usage is TRBJ1-4; D is ambiguous. Trimming left V 0 bases short and J 0 bases short, with 5 bases between. The CDR3 runs 15 residues. CDR1 and CDR2 from the germline V gene are MNHNS and SASEGT. The chain's CDR3 is CASSEASATNEKLFF. The DNA for the CDR3 is TGTGCCAGCAGTGAAGCGAGTGCAACTAATGAAAAACTGTTTTTT.

The chain uses TRBV6-5 and TRBJ2-2; unclear D gene. The CDR3 runs to 12 residues. V lost 10 bases, J lost 4 bases, and 10 bases lay in between. Per germline, CDR1 MNHEY and CDR2 SVGAGI. The CDR3 sequence is CATGRRTGELFF. CDR3 bases: TGTGCCACCGGTCGTCGCACCGGGGAGCTGTTTTTT.

The chain uses TRBV28 and TRBJ1-3; D ambiguous. Germline CDR1 and CDR2: MDHEN and SYDVKM. CDR3 length: 11 residues. V was cut by 5 bases and J by 6 bases, with 5 bases left in between. CDR3 protein: CASSQINTIYF. Written as DNA, the CDR3 is TGTGCCAGCAGTCAGATAAACACCATATATTTT.

The genes are TRBV6-6 and TRBJ1-2; no clear D gene. The CDR3 sequence is 15 residues long. V dropped 8 bases and J dropped 7 bases, with 23 bases sitting between them. Germline V CDR1 and CDR2: MNHNY, SVGAGI (reference sequence). The CDR3 DNA is TGTGCCAGCCGCCTTTCGGGAACCAAGGGCGGTGGCTACACCTTC. Its translation: CASRLSGTKGGGYTF.

The rearrangement joins TRBV9 to TRBJ2-2; 7 nucleotides agree with TRBD1. In germline, CDR1 is SGDLS, CDR2 YYNGEE. After removal of 4 bases from V and 6 bases from J, the junction contained 9 bases not matched to a gene. The CDR3 length is 15 residues. The CDR3 region is CASSRGTVGPGELFF. Here the CDR3 DNA reads TGTGCCAGCAGCCGAGGGACAGTCGGTCCCGGGGAGCTGTTTTTT.

The V call is TRBV7-3, the J call TRBJ2-1, with TRBD1 matching over 9 bases. Germline CDR1 SGHTA, CDR2 FQGTGA. Trimming cost V 6 bases and J 0 bases; bases outside gene matches: 6. This CDR3 has 16 residues. The CDR3 DNA reads TGTGCCAGCAGTAAGACAGGGGGAGTCTCCTACAATGAGCAGTTCTTC. Its translation: CASSKTGGVSYNEQFF.

This clone occurred a few times. The chain joins TRBV7-2 to TRBJ2-1; the match to TRBD1 covers 7 bases. V trimming: 4 bases; J trimming: 6 bases; junction bases outside the gene matches: 12. The CDR3 spans 16 residues. Germline V CDR1 and CDR2: SGHTA, FQGNSA. In nucleotides, the CDR3 is TGTGCCAGCAGCTCCGACAGGGATCGGTCTGGCAATGAGCAGTTCTTC. This gives the protein CASSSDRDRSGNEQFF.